Listed below are T cell receptor beta chains from one sample, sequenced in a study of blood T cells in healthy people across ages. Via MiXCR, TCRdb re-called the 5' RACE reads, giving one row per CDR3 protein. Of over 950,000 distinct CDR3 sequences in the sample, around two fifths were seen once. The sequenced material came from blood. The receptors shown here come from a man between 18 and 35 years old in good health. The CDR3 runs from the conserved cysteine through the conserved F or W. D genes are given only for firm matches. Some rows mark clone size as missing; the rest say once, few, many or name a class of expanded clone.

V gene	clone size	D gene	J gene	CDR3 DNA	CDR3 protein
TRBV7-8	NA	NA	TRBJ2-1	TGTGCCAGCAGCTTATTCCGGACGTCGAGCTCCTACAATGAGCAGTTCTTC	CASSLFRTSSSYNEQFF
TRBV2	NA	TRBD1	TRBJ2-1	TGTGCCACCGGAGAGACAGGGGGACACAATGAGCAGTTCTTC	CATGETGGHNEQFF
TRBV4-3	few	TRBD2	TRBJ2-3	TGCGCCAGCAGCCAAGGTCCGGGACTAGGAGGCACAGATACGCAGTATTTT	CASSQGPGLGGTDTQYF
TRBV25-1	NA	NA	TRBJ1-1	TGTGCCACCTCAGGGGTAACTGAAGCTTTCTTT	CATSGVTEAFF
TRBV21-1	few	NA	TRBJ2-5	TGTGCCAGCAGCGACACCACTAGCGGCCAAGAGACCCAGTACTTC	CASSDTTSGQETQYF
TRBV6-2/TRBV6-3	few	NA	TRBJ1-1	TGTGCCAGCAGTTACGCGGAATTTAACACTGAAGCTTTCTTT	CASSYAEFNTEAFF
TRBV4-3	few	NA	TRBJ1-2	TGCGCCAGCAGCCAAGAAGTAGGGTTAGGGAATGGCTACACCTTC	CASSQEVGLGNGYTF
TRBV5-1	few	TRBD1	TRBJ1-1	TGCGCCAGCAGCCAAAGGACAGGAAATGATGAAGCTTTCTTT	CASSQRTGNDEAFF
TRBV6-6	NA	TRBD2	TRBJ2-1	TGTGCCGCAGGGACTAGCGGGGTCCTTGAGCAGTTCTTC	CAAGTSGVLEQFF
TRBV5-8	once	NA	TRBJ1-1	TGTGCCAGCAGCTTGGGTGTTCCGGCTTTCTTT	CASSLGVPAFF
TRBV10-3	NA	TRBD1	TRBJ1-2	TGTGCCAACGAGTTCTCGGACAGGCACCGCTATGGCTACACCTTC	CANEFSDRHRYGYTF
TRBV5-1	NA	NA	TRBJ1-4	TGCGCCAGCAGACCGGGGAGAACTAATGAAAAACTGTTTTTT	CASRPGRTNEKLFF
TRBV29-1	many	NA	TRBJ2-7	TGCAGCGTTGAAGAGGGACGGACTTTCTCCGAGCAGTACTTC	CSVEEGRTFSEQYF
TRBV7-2	NA	TRBD1	TRBJ1-5	TGTGCCACCAGCTTAAATTTCCGGGACAGGGGCCTGTATCAGCCCCAGCATTTT	CATSLNFRDRGLYQPQHF
TRBV7-9	few	NA	TRBJ2-3	TGTGCCAGCAGCCCCATTTATGGGGATACGCAGTATTTT	CASSPIYGDTQYF
TRBV6-5	NA	TRBD1	TRBJ2-5	TGTGCCAGCAAACCGACAGGGGAAGAGACCCAGTACTTC	CASKPTGEETQYF
TRBV14	NA	NA	TRBJ1-1	TGTGCCAGCAGCCGCAGTTTGACAGAGGGGGTCGCTTTCTTT	CASSRSLTEGVAFF
TRBV4-2	many	TRBD1	TRBJ2-3	TGTGCCAGCAGCCAAGATCGGACAGGGTCTGGCACAGATACGCAGTATTTT	CASSQDRTGSGTDTQYF
TRBV30	NA	TRBD1	TRBJ1-4	TGTGTCTGGAGTGGAAGCCCCGGTCCGGGACAGCCAAATGAAAAACTGTTTTTT	CVWSGSPGPGQPNEKLFF
TRBV20-1	NA	NA	TRBJ1-1	TGCAGTGCTAGGTCGGACATCCCGAACACTGAAGCTTTCTTT	CSARSDIPNTEAFF
TRBV6-2/TRBV6-3	NA	NA	TRBJ1-6	TGTGCCAGCAGTTACCGCGGTCCATTTAATTCACCCCTCCACTTT	CASSYRGPFNSPLHF
TRBV20-1	NA	NA	TRBJ2-5	TGCAGTGCTAGTGGGACGAGTAAAGAGACCCAGTACTTC	CSASGTSKETQYF
TRBV6-5	NA	TRBD1	TRBJ1-2	TGTGCCAGCAGCCAGGGACAGTGGGCTAACTATGGCTACACCTTC	CASSQGQWANYGYTF
TRBV12-3/TRBV12-4	NA	NA	TRBJ1-5	TGTGCCTCCACTCGGGGGGCACATCAGCCCCAGCATTTT	CASTRGAHQPQHF
TRBV6-2/TRBV6-3	NA	TRBD2	TRBJ2-7	TGTGCCAGCAGTGGACTTGGAGCGGGGGCAACCTACGAGCAGTACTTC	CASSGLGAGATYEQYF
TRBV21-1	NA	NA	TRBJ2-2	TGTGCCAGCAGCAAAGCAAACCGGGAGAACACCGGGGAGCTGTTTTTT	CASSKANRENTGELFF
TRBV7-9	NA	TRBD1	TRBJ1-6	TGTGCCAGCAAAGCTGAACAGGGGGCTCCACCCCTCCACTTT	CASKAEQGAPPLHF
TRBV3-1	NA	NA	TRBJ1-4	TGTGCCAGCAGCCTTCTGGTCAGATCCCACGGAATGTTTTTT	CASSLLVRSHGMFF
TRBV20-1	NA	TRBD2	TRBJ2-1	TGCAGTGCCGTTAGCGGGGCTAGCTCCTACAATGAGCAGTTCTTC	CSAVSGASSYNEQFF
TRBV2	few	NA	TRBJ2-3	TGTGCCAGCAGTGAAGCAACGGAGAGGTATGGTACGCAGTATTTT	CASSEATERYGTQYF
TRBV30	once	TRBD1	TRBJ2-7	TGTGCCTGGAGTCCGGGGACAGGCTCCTACGAGCAGTACTTC	CAWSPGTGSYEQYF
TRBV10-3	few	NA	TRBJ2-2	TGTGCCACCAAGGACATGGGAGAAACCGGGGAGCTGTTTTTT	CATKDMGETGELFF
TRBV20-1	NA	NA	TRBJ2-1	TGCAGTGCTAGGGCGACAGCTCAAGAGACCCAGTTCTTC	CSARATAQETQFF
TRBV6-1	NA	NA	TRBJ1-1	TGTGCCAGCACGGCCAGCTCGAACACTGAAGCTTTCTTT	CASTASSNTEAFF
TRBV7-9	NA	TRBD1	TRBJ2-5	TGTGCCAGCAACTTGGGACAGGGCCAAGAGACCCAGTACTTC	CASNLGQGQETQYF
TRBV20-1	NA	NA	TRBJ1-5	TGCAGTGCTAGATCAAAATCTAGCAATCAGCCCCAGCATTTT	CSARSKSSNQPQHF
TRBV5-1	few	NA	TRBJ1-6	TGCGCCAGCGCTAGGAACAGCGCAAATAATTCACCCCTCCACTTT	CASARNSANNSPLHF
TRBV6-1	NA	NA	TRBJ1-1	TGTGCCAGCAGTTCCGGAGGTCTCAGCGAAGCTTTCTTT	CASSSGGLSEAFF
TRBV6-1	few	NA	TRBJ2-1	TGTGCCAGCAGTGAACAGACTGTGCAGTTCTTC	CASSEQTVQFF
TRBV9	few	NA	TRBJ2-1	TGTGCCAGCAGCGTAGAAGGGGGGAGATACAATGAGCAGTTCTTC	CASSVEGGRYNEQFF
TRBV4-1	few	NA	TRBJ2-3	TGCGCCAGCAGCCAAGAAGGGAGGACTTTCACAGATACGCAGTATTTT	CASSQEGRTFTDTQYF
TRBV12-3/TRBV12-4	many	NA	TRBJ2-1	TGTGCCAGCAGCCCCGGGTCGGGGTTTTACAATGAGCAGTTCTTC	CASSPGSGFYNEQFF
TRBV9	NA	NA	TRBJ1-2	TGTGCCAGCAGCGATCAGGGGCCTTATCGAGCTAACTATGGCTACACCTTC	CASSDQGPYRANYGYTF
TRBV14	NA	NA	TRBJ2-5	TGTGCCAGCAGCACCTGGACTGGGGAGCAGTACTTC	CASSTWTGEQYF
TRBV3-1	NA	NA	TRBJ2-3	TGTGCCAGCAGCCAAGGAGGGAGGTCGGAGCTGGATACGCAGTATTTT	CASSQGGRSELDTQYF
TRBV12-3/TRBV12-4	NA	TRBD1	TRBJ1-2	TGTGCCAGCAGTTTCTTGTGGGACAGGAGTCCTTACACCTTC	CASSFLWDRSPYTF